Below, 29 T cell receptor beta chains from the same sample are listed, as sequenced in a study of shared clonotypes between healthy human individuals. Positive CCR7 selection of CD45RO-negative cells yielded the naive CD8 cells, and terminally differentiated effector memory CD45RA+ cells were excluded. Some clones are missing from TCRdb's copy, which holds only in-frame ones; the method was immunoSEQ multiplex PCR. Among around 580,000 clones, roughly 98% were seen once, and the ten largest hold 0.3%. The specimen sequenced was naive CD8+ T cells sorted from blood. The receptors come from a man in his thirties or forties in good health.

The chain recombines TRBV5-1 with TRBJ2-7; D is unresolved. Germline lookup yields CDR1 SGHRS and CDR2 YFSETQ. V was trimmed by 4 bases and J by 4 bases, leaving 18 bases between them. This CDR3 is built from 15 residues. CDR3 sequence (DNA): TGCGCCAGCAGCCCGGAAGGTCCCTTCGCTTACGAGCAGTACTTC. As protein: CASSPEGPFAYEQYF.

The chain couples TRBV6-5 to TRBJ2-5; tentatively, D is TRBD2 (5 bases). The germline V gene has CDR1 MNHEY and CDR2 SVGAGI. The V end was cut by 6 bases, the J end by 10 bases, with 24 bases between. The CDR3 spans 15 residues. This CDR3 reads CASSRPSIALQDQYF. The DNA for the CDR3 is TGTGCCAGCAGCCGGCCAAGTATAGCGCTCCAGGACCAGTACTTC.

The rearrangement joins TRBV4-1 to TRBJ2-1; D is perhaps TRBD1 or TRBD2 (6 bases each). V dropped 0 bases and J dropped 7 bases, with 10 bases sitting between them. Germline V gives CDR1 MGHRA, CDR2 YSYEKL. This CDR3 has 14 amino acids. The CDR3 reads CASSQEGGRNEQFF. DNA for the CDR3: TGCGCCAGCAGCCAAGAAGGGGGGCGGAATGAGCAGTTCTTC.

The genes are TRBV6-5 and TRBJ1-1, with D perhaps matching TRBD1 (5 bases). The CDR3 spans 13 residues. Germline CDR1 reads MNHEY; CDR2 reads SVGAGI. V was trimmed by 0 bases and J by 9 bases, leaving 11 bases between them. CDR3 sequence: CASSYSIRDQAFF. The CDR3 DNA follows: TGTGCCAGCAGTTACTCGATAAGGGACCAAGCTTTCTTT.

Details on this clone: The same CDR3 is also encoded by other DNA sequences in this sample. V is TRBV29-1 and J is TRBJ2-7; no reliable D call. The CDR3 contains 13 residues. Trimming removed 4 bases from V and 4 bases from J, with 14 bases in between. Germline V CDR1 and CDR2: SQVTM, ANQGSEA. This CDR3 reads CSVVLAVAYEQYF. In DNA, the CDR3 is TGCAGCGTTGTCTTGGCGGTCGCATACGAGCAGTACTTC.

This sequence joins TRBV6-5 and TRBJ1-1, with a weak D call TRBD1 (5 bases). With 6 bases removed from V and 10 bases from J, the gap between germline ends came to 15 bases. CDR1 is MNHEY and CDR2 is SVGAGI in the germline V gene. The CDR3 length is 12 residues. CDR3 nucleotide sequence: TGTGCCAGCAGGGAAGCCGGGGGAGGAGCTTTCTTT. Its translation is CASREAGGGAFF.

The chain couples TRBV27 to TRBJ2-1; D may be TRBD2 (5 bases). The germline gives CDR1 MNHEY, CDR2 SMNVEV (reference sequence). The V end was cut by 5 bases, the J end by 7 bases, with 18 bases between. The CDR3 covers 15 residues. The CDR3: CASSTLDSASNEQFF. Written as DNA, the CDR3 is TGTGCCAGCAGTACACTAGACTCTGCGAGTAATGAGCAGTTCTTC.

This chain uses TRBV7-9 with TRBJ2-5, with 9 bases identical to TRBD1. CDR1 is SEHNR and CDR2 is FQNEAQ in the germline V gene (reference sequence). The ends lost 3 bases at V and 4 bases at J; junction bases unmatched: 9. The CDR3 extends over 16 amino acids. CDR3 coding DNA: TGTGCCAGCAGCTTGCCGGCGACAGGGGGGATAGAGACCCAGTACTTC. As protein: CASSLPATGGIETQYF.

The V call is TRBV5-6, the J call TRBJ2-7; maybe TRBD2 (5 bases). In germline, CDR1 is SGHDT, CDR2 YYEEEE. The CDR3 covers 14 residues. V lost 3 bases and J lost 3, with 13 bases in between. CDR3 region: CASSSSTRIYEQYF. DNA for the CDR3: TGTGCCAGCAGCTCCTCAACTAGGATCTACGAGCAGTACTTC.

V is TRBV10-3 and J is TRBJ2-3; a possible D gene is TRBD2 (6 bases). Germline CDR1 reads ENHRY; CDR2 reads SYGVKD. This CDR3 region has 16 residues. Trimming pared 3 bases from V and 4 bases from J, leaving 17 bases between. Here the CDR3 reads CAISEPWGSGPDTQYF. The DNA of the CDR3 is TGTGCCATCAGTGAACCCTGGGGTAGCGGACCAGATACGCAGTATTTT.

V gene TRBV29-1 combines with J gene TRBJ2-1; D is undetermined. V lost 7 bases, J lost 9 bases, and 13 bases lay in between. CDR3 size: 11 residues. Germline V CDR1 and CDR2: SQVTM, ANQGSEA. CDR3 loop: CSGLLLGEQFF. The CDR3 DNA follows: TGCAGCGGGCTCTTGCTAGGTGAGCAGTTCTTC.

The chain joins TRBV4-1 to TRBJ1-1; D is unresolved. CDR1 and CDR2 (germline): MGHRA, YSYEKL. Trimming cost V 0 bases and J 0 bases, with 11 bases left between them. This CDR3 is 16 amino acids long. The CDR3 nucleotides are TGCGCCAGCAGCCAAGATTTGGGCCTCTTGAACACTGAAGCTTTCTTT. Amino acid sequence: CASSQDLGLLNTEAFF.

V usage is TRBV7-9 and J usage is TRBJ1-1; TRBD1 matches 9 bases. Per germline, CDR1 SEHNR and CDR2 FQNEAQ (reference sequence). The CDR3 runs 17 residues. Trimming removed 1 base from V and 0 bases from J; junction bases left unmatched: 6. DNA of the CDR3: TGTGCCAGCAGCTTAGGTGACAGGGGGTTGATGAACACTGAAGCTTTCTTT. This codes for CASSLGDRGLMNTEAFF.

On this clone: In the same sample, other DNA sequences code for this CDR3. This chain joins TRBV6-5 and TRBJ1-5, with D hard to call. Deletions cut 5 bases from V and 3 bases from J, with 8 bases between. The CDR3 is 13 amino acids. Germline V gene lookup returns CDR1 MNHEY and CDR2 SVGAGI. For the CDR3, the DNA is TGTGCCAGCAGTCAAGGACCCAATCAGCCCCAGCATTTT. Its translation: CASSQGPNQPQHF.

The V gene is TRBV13, the J gene TRBJ2-7; D is possibly TRBD2 (5 bases). The CDR3 length is 15 residues. Germline values: CDR1 PRHDT, CDR2 FYEKMQ (reference sequence). V was trimmed by 0 bases and J by 2 bases, leaving 11 bases between them. CDR3: CASSLGMAGPYEQYF. CDR3 coding DNA: TGTGCCAGCAGCTTAGGGATGGCGGGCCCCTACGAGCAGTACTTC.

The chain is built from TRBV7-2 and TRBJ2-3; D is possibly TRBD2 (6 bases). Looked up from germline, CDR1 is SGHTA and CDR2 is FQGNSA. V lost 4 bases, J lost 0 bases, and 11 bases lay in between. The CDR3 has 15 amino acids. In DNA form, the CDR3 reads TGTGCCAGCAGCTCAGGGACTTCTAGCACAGATACGCAGTATTTT. Translating gives CASSSGTSSTDTQYF.

The CDR3 region is CASSFWGTGTDTQYF. The CDR3 bases are TGTGCCAGCAGCTTCTGGGGGACCGGCACAGATACGCAGTATTTT. This sequence joins TRBV5-4 and TRBJ2-3; D is tentatively TRBD1 or TRBD2 (5 bases each). Trimming removed 2 bases from V and 1 base from J, with 11 bases in between. CDR3 length: 15 amino acids. Germline assignment: CDR1 SGHNT and CDR2 YYREEE (reference sequence).

This chain joins TRBV4-1 and TRBJ2-1; 8 positions match TRBD2. J was trimmed by 8 bases and V by 0 bases; bases with no gene match: 15. This CDR3 contains 18 residues. Looked up from germline, CDR1 is MGHRA and CDR2 is YSYEKL. In nucleotides, the CDR3 is TGCGCCAGCAGCCAAGAGGGAGCTGGGTCCAGCGGGAGCTATGAGCAGTTCTTC. Translating gives CASSQEGAGSSGSYEQFF.

The chain combines TRBV7-8 with TRBJ2-7, with D unclear. V was clipped by 1 base and J by 3 bases, with 7 bases between them. Germline values: CDR1 SGHVS, CDR2 FQNEAQ. This CDR3 is 13 amino acids long. The CDR3 region has the DNA TGTGCCAGCAGCTTAGGGAAGCTCTACGAGCAGTACTTC. It translates to CASSLGKLYEQYF.

The chain employs TRBV14 and TRBJ2-5; D is ambiguous. Germline lookup yields CDR1 SGHDN and CDR2 FVKESK. The CDR3 spans 17 residues. The V end was cut by 4 bases, the J end by 1 base, with 19 bases between. Here the CDR3 reads CASSPGPYRQPQETQYF. Here the CDR3 DNA reads TGTGCCAGCAGCCCAGGACCCTACCGTCAACCCCAAGAGACCCAGTACTTC.

The chain has TRBV27 and TRBJ2-2; D unclear. Per the germline V gene, CDR1 is MNHEY and CDR2 is SMNVEV (reference sequence). This CDR3 contains 12 residues. V was cut by 6 bases and J by 1 base, with 3 bases left in between. The CDR3 DNA sequence: TGTGCCAGCAGAGAGAACACCGGGGAGCTGTTTTTT. Translating it yields CASRENTGELFF.

The chain links TRBV28 to TRBJ1-3, with 7 positions matching TRBD1. The CDR3 sequence is 14 residues long. Per the germline V gene, CDR1 is MDHEN and CDR2 is SYDVKM. V was pared by 11 bases and J by 4 bases, with 11 bases of the junction left unmatched. The DNA of the CDR3 is TGTGCCGCGGGCCAGGGGGGTTTCGGAAACACCATATATTTT. It translates to CAAGQGGFGNTIYF.

The chain recombines TRBV4-3 with TRBJ2-1, with 9 bases matching TRBD2. Unmatched junction bases numbered 11, after V lost 4 bases and J lost 7 bases. The CDR3 sequence is 16 residues long. Germline V CDR1 and CDR2: LGHNA, YSLEER. CDR3 in amino acids: CASSPWASGMGNEQFF. In DNA, the CDR3 is TGCGCCAGCAGCCCTTGGGCTAGCGGGATGGGTAATGAGCAGTTCTTC.

The J gene is TRBJ2-7, the V gene TRBV19, with 16 nucleotides matching TRBD2. The germline V gene encodes CDR1 LNHDA and CDR2 SQIVND (reference sequence). The CDR3 is 15 amino acids. V trimming: 9 bases; J trimming: 4 bases; junction bases outside the gene matches: 6. This CDR3 reads CASRGLAGGIYEQYF. Here the CDR3 DNA reads TGTGCCAGCAGGGGACTAGCGGGAGGGATTTACGAGCAGTACTTC.

This chain connects TRBV7-2 to TRBJ2-1; D might be TRBD2 (7 bases). Germline V gene lookup returns CDR1 SGHTA and CDR2 FQGNSA. The ends were cut back, 1 base at V and 9 bases at J, with 16 bases in the middle. The CDR3 is made up of 15 amino acids. The CDR3, as DNA: TGTGCCAGCAGCTTAGACGGGGGGCTCTCGGGTGAGCAGTTCTTC. This gives the protein CASSLDGGLSGEQFF.

The J gene is TRBJ2-1, the V gene TRBV5-1, with TRBD2 matching over 8 bases. The trim removed 4 bases at V and 3 bases at J, leaving 6 bases unmatched. Germline V gives CDR1 SGHRS, CDR2 YFSETQ. The CDR3 loop spans 15 amino acids. The CDR3 region is CASSPSGLVYNEQFF. Written as DNA, the CDR3 is TGCGCCAGCAGCCCCTCGGGACTAGTCTACAATGAGCAGTTCTTC.

This clone was observed a single time. V usage is TRBV2 and J usage is TRBJ2-7, with D perhaps assigned TRBD1 or TRBD2 (5 bases each). CDR3 length equals 12 residues. Germline assignment: CDR1 SNHLY and CDR2 FYNNEI. V was cut by 6 bases and J by 4 bases, with 10 bases left in between. Written as DNA, the CDR3 is TGTGCCAGCAGCGGCAGGGAGTACGAGCAGTACTTC. Its protein is CASSGREYEQYF.

The chain carries TRBV5-1 and TRBJ2-1; 16 bases match TRBD2. The germline gives CDR1 SGHRS, CDR2 YFSETQ. With V trimmed by 0 bases and J by 10 bases, 10 bases remained unmatched. This CDR3 has 18 amino acids. Here the CDR3 DNA reads TGCGCCAGCAGCTTGGTTCCCCCCGGGACTAGCGGGAGGGCGGAGCAGTTCTTC. Translation gives CASSLVPPGTSGRAEQFF. Drawing the rest from reference TRBV5-1 and TRBJ2-1, the complete variable domain is KAGVTQTPRYLIKTRGQQVTLSCSPISGHRSVSWYQQTPGQGLQFLFEYFSETQRNKGNFPGRFSGRQFSNSRSEMNVSTLELGDSALYLCASSLVPPGTSGRAEQFFGPGTRLTVL.

The chain joins TRBV7-9 to TRBJ2-1; D possibly corresponds to TRBD2 (7 bases). From germline, CDR1 is SEHNR and CDR2 FQNEAQ (reference sequence). V lost 6 bases and J 4 bases, leaving 19 bases between the germline ends. The CDR3 has 16 amino acids. CDR3 nucleotides: TGTGCCAGCAGACACGGGGGGCTAGCATCGTACAATGAGCAGTTCTTC. Translated, it gives CASRHGGLASYNEQFF.